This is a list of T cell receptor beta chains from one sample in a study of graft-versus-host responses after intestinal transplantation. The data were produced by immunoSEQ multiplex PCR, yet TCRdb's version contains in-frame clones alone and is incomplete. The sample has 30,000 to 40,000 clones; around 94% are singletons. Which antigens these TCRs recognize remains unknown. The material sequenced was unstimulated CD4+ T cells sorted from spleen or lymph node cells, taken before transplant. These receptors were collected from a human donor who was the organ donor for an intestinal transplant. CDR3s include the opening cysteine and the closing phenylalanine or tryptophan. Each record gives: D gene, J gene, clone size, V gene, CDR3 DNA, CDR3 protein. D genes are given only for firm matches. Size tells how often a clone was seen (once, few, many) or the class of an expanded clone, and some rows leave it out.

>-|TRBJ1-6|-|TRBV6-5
TGTGCCAGCACCACCTTGATTTATAATTCACCCCTCCACTTT
CASTTLIYNSPLHF
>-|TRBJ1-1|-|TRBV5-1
TGCGCCAGCAGCTTGGTAGGGGGACGAACTGAAGCTTTCTTT
CASSLVGGRTEAFF
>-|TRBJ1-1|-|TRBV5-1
TGCGCCAGCAGCTTGTCCTGGGAAAGTAACACTGAAGCTTTCTTT
CASSLSWESNTEAFF
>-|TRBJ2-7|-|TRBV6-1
TGTGCCAGCAGTCACTCCTACGAGCAGTACTTC
CASSHSYEQYF
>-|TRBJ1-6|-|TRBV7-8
TGTGCCAGCAGCCGGGATCCGGGACACCTTAATTCACCCCTCCACTTT
CASSRDPGHLNSPLHF
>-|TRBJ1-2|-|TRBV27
TGTGCCAGCAGCGGGGGCAATAACTATGGCTACACCTTC
CASSGGNNYGYTF
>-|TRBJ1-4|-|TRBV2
TGTGCCAGCAGTCAGGTGAAGGGAGAAAAACTGTTTTTT
CASSQVKGEKLFF
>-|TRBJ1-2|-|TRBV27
TGTGCCAGCAGCGACAGGCTCCACCCAGGCTACACCTTC
CASSDRLHPGYTF
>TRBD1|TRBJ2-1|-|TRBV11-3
TGTGCCAGCAGCGTACAGGGGGGCGGGCAGTTCTTC
CASSVQGGGQFF
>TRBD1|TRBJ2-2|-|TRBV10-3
TGTGCCTCCGGAGAGGGGGCCACCGGGGAGCTGTTTTTT
CASGEGATGELFF
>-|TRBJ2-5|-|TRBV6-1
TGTGCCAGCAGTGGTTCAGCCGACCAAGAGACCCAGTACTTC
CASSGSADQETQYF
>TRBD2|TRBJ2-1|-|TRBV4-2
TGTGCCAGCAGCCAAGATGGAAGCGGGGGCTACAATGAGCAGTTCTTC
CASSQDGSGGYNEQFF
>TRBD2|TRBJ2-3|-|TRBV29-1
TGCAGCGTTGGGACTAGCGGGGATACGCAGTATTTT
CSVGTSGDTQYF
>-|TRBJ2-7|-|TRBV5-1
TGCGCCAGCAGCTTGGGGCAGGGTGGCGGGGTCTACGAGCAGTACTTC
CASSLGQGGGVYEQYF
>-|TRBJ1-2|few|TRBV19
TGTGCCAGTAGTATCAACGGACCCTATGGCTACACCTTC
CASSINGPYGYTF
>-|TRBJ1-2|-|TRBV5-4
TGTGCCAGCAGCTTGTTCGGGACGGATAACTATGGCTACACCTTC
CASSLFGTDNYGYTF
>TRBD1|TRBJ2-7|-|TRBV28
TGTGCCAGCAGTTTTTTTTCGGGACAGGGGGCGTACGAGCAGTACTTC
CASSFFSGQGAYEQYF
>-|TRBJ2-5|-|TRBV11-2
TGTGCCAGCAGCTTAGATCGGAGGACAGGGAGGGGAGAGACCCAGTACTTC
CASSLDRRTGRGETQYF
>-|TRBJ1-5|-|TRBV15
TGTGCCACCAGCAGAGGTGGGGCAGGGTTGGGATTCCAGCCCCAGCATTTT
CATSRGGAGLGFQPQHF
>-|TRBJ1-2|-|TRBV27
TGTGCCAGCAGTTTAAAGTACGGGCTAGGAGGCTACACCTTC
CASSLKYGLGGYTF
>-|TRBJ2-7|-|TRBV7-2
TGTGCCAGCAGCTTAGCCGCTACCTTTGGCTACGAGCAGTACTTC
CASSLAATFGYEQYF
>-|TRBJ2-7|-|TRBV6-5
TGTGCCAGCAGCCCCGGGAGGGGGCTCGAGCAGTACTTC
CASSPGRGLEQYF
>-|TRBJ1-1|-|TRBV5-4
TGTGCCAGCAGCTTGGCCGGGAACACTGAAGCTTTCTTT
CASSLAGNTEAFF
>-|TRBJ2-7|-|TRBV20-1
TGCAGTGCTAAAAAGACAGAGCAGTACTTC
CSAKKTEQYF
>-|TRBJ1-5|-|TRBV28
TGTGCCAGCAGGCCTACAGGGAAGGGAAGCAATCAGCCCCAGCATTTT
CASRPTGKGSNQPQHF
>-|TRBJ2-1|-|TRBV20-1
TGCAGTGCTAGAGACTACAATGAGCAGTTCTTC
CSARDYNEQFF
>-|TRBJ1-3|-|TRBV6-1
TGTGCCAGCAGTGTCGGGGGAGGAAACACCATATATTTT
CASSVGGGNTIYF
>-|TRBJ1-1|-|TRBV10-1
TGCGCCAGCAGTAATTCGGGGGGGAACACTGAAGCTTTCTTT
CASSNSGGNTEAFF
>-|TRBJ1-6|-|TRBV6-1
TGTGCCAGCCGTCCGGGGCGATACTACAATTCACCCCTCCACTTT
CASRPGRYYNSPLHF
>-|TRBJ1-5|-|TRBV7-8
TGTGCCAGCAGCTTGGGTAGTTTAGGCGGCGGTAGCAATCAGCCCCAGCATTTT
CASSLGSLGGGSNQPQHF
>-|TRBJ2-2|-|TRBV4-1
TGCGCCAGCAGCCAAGGCCGGGCCAGGATATTGTCCGGGGAGCTGTTTTTT
CASSQGRARILSGELFF
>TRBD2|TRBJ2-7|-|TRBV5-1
TGCGCCAGCAGCTTGGCAGCGGGGGGCGCAAAACCATACGAGCAGTACTTC
CASSLAAGGAKPYEQYF
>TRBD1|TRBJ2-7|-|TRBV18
TGTGCCAGCTCACCCCAAGGGACAGTATCCTACGAGCAGTACTTC
CASSPQGTVSYEQYF
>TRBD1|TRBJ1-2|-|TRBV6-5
TGTGCCAGCAGATCCCGGGACAGGGATGGCTACACCTTC
CASRSRDRDGYTF
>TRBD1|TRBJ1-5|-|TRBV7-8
TGTGCCAGCAGTTGGACAGGGAAGGACAATCAGCCCCAGCATTTT
CASSWTGKDNQPQHF
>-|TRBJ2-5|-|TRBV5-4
TGTGCCAGCAGACCTGGGGCGGGAGAGACCCAGTACTTC
CASRPGAGETQYF
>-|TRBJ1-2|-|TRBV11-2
TGTGCCAGCAGCTTAGTAAAGGGAATTAACTATGGCTACACCTTC
CASSLVKGINYGYTF
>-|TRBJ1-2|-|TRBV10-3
TGTGCCATCAGTAGGGAAAGCTATGGCTACACCTTC
CAISRESYGYTF
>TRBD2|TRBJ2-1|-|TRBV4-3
TGCGCCAGCAGCCAAGTTAGCGGGGACTACAATGAGCAGTTCTTC
CASSQVSGDYNEQFF
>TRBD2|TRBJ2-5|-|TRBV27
TGTGCCAGCAGTCACGGACTAGCGGGGCAAGAGACCCAGTACTTC
CASSHGLAGQETQYF
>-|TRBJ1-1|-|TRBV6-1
TGTGCCAGCAGTGAAACTTACAGCAACACTGAAGCTTTCTTT
CASSETYSNTEAFF
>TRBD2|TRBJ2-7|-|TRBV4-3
TGCGCCAGCAGCCAATCTAGCGGGGAGACCTACGAGCAGTACTTC
CASSQSSGETYEQYF
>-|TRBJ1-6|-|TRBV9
TGTGCCAGCAGCGTAGGGCAGTTTAATTCACCCCTCCACTTT
CASSVGQFNSPLHF
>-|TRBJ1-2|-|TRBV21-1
TGTGCCAGCAACAGGGGCCGTCGAAACTACACCTTC
CASNRGRRNYTF
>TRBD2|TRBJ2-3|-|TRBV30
TGTGCCTGGAGGAATGGAGCGGGGACGACGCAGTATTTT
CAWRNGAGTTQYF
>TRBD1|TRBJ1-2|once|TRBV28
TGTGCCAGCAGTTTAGTGGGGACAGACTATGGCTACACCTTC
CASSLVGTDYGYTF
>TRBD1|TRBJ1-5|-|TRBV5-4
TGTGCCAGCAGCTTGGTATTTAGGGACAGGAGGGATCAGCCCCAGCATTTT
CASSLVFRDRRDQPQHF
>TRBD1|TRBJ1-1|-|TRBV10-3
TGTGCCATCAGGTTGGGCAGGGGGCGGGACACTGAAGCTTTCTTT
CAIRLGRGRDTEAFF
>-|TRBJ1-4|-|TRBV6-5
TGTGCCAGCAGTTACCTTCCGGGAACCCGTAATGAAAAACTGTTTTTT
CASSYLPGTRNEKLFF